This T cell receptor (beta chain) was captured by sequencing in a study of T cell changes during pregnancy in multiple sclerosis. Produced via immunoSEQ multiplex PCR; TCRdb's table is partial and in-frame only. This sample carries tens of thousands of clones, 70% to 90% of them seen once, and the ten largest clones take approximately 0.62%. Germline loops: CDR1 LNHDA, CDR2 SQIVND (reference sequence). The V gene lost 6 bases and the J gene lost 1 base, with 15 bases spanning the gap. The CDR3 contains 15 residues. The gene calls are TRBV19 and TRBJ1-1; D is unresolved. This receptor was obtained from a female donor with multiple sclerosis, enrolled in a pregnancy study. The sample was CD4+ T cells from peripheral blood mononuclear cells, taken in the first trimester of pregnancy. The CDR3 region is CASRSEPGRNTEAFF. For the CDR3, the DNA is TGTGCCAGTAGGTCAGAGCCCGGGAGGAACACTGAAGCTTTCTTT.